The next 31 T cell receptor gamma chains were all read from a single sample in a study of Vδ1+ human thymocytes. Points from the study as a whole: Highly polyclonal TRG and TRD repertoires with Gaussian CDR3 length distributions appeared in thymus.

No antigen has been identified for these receptors. Sequences come from RNA converted to cDNA by reverse transcription. CDR3 amplicons came from multiplex PCR with pooled V-gene forward and constant-region reverse primers. TCRdb repeated clone calling on the multiplex PCR reads with CATT. Here the sample spans several thousand gamma-chain clones, roughly 56% being singletons. Sample: Vdelta1+ gamma-delta thymocytes from the thymus. As for subset: FACS-sorted CD3+ TCRalphabeta- TCRVdelta1+ TCRVdelta2- thymocytes. These receptors all come from a girl under two years old who had congenital heart surgery.

The V and J genes are TRGV3 and TRGJ1 or TRGJ2. Germline matching of the DNA provided the J gene here, since TCRdb leaves it blank. V lost 2 bases and J lost 5; bases outside the gene matches: 6. The CDR3 length is 13 residues. Germline V gene sequence: CDR1 VTNTFY, CDR2 YDVSTARD (reference sequence). In nucleotides, the CDR3 is TGTGCCACCTGGGACAAGCAGGATTATAAGAAACTCTTT. This translates into CATWDKQDYKKLF.

The rearrangement joins TRGV9 to TRGJ1 or TRGJ2. TCRdb does not report a J gene; here it was assigned by matching the DNA to germline references. The CDR3 totals 13 residues. Germline assignment: CDR1 GITISATS and CDR2 ISYDGTV (reference sequence). Trimming at V came to 2 bases and at J to 7 bases, leaving 8 bases not matched to a gene. The CDR3, as DNA: TGTGCCTTGTGGGAGGGGTTTGGGTATAAGAAACTCTTT. It specifies CALWEGFGYKKLF.

The rearrangement links TRGV4 to TRGJ1 or TRGJ2. Here the J gene was assigned by germline matching of the DNA, as TCRdb has none. The CDR3 spans 14 residues. In germline, CDR1 is EGSTGY, CDR2 YDSYTSSV. Trimming cost V 0 bases and J 6 bases; bases outside gene matches: 8. CDR3 sequence: CATWDGPGCYKKLF. The CDR3 region has the DNA TGTGCCACCTGGGATGGGCCCGGGTGTTATAAGAAACTCTTT.

This clone was recorded a few times. Within the sample, other DNA sequences also encode this same CDR3. The chain is built from TRGV9 and TRGJ1 or TRGJ2. The J gene comes from matching the DNA to germline here; TCRdb lacks it. V was pared by 0 bases and J by 7 bases, with 3 bases of the junction left unmatched. Germline CDR1 GITISATS, CDR2 ISYDGTV (reference sequence). This CDR3 contains 12 residues. The CDR3 loop reads CALWEVGYKKLF. CDR3 nucleotide sequence: TGTGCCTTGTGGGAGGTGGGATATAAGAAACTCTTT.

The V segment is TRGV5, and no J call was made. The CDR3 is 11 residues long. CDR1 is VINAFY, CDR2 YDVSNSKD, per germline. In DNA form, the CDR3 reads TGTGCCACCTGGGACAGGCTTTTGATACTCTTT. Translated, it gives CATWDRLLILF.

The chain recombines TRGV2 with TRGJP2. Germline CDR1 EGSNGY, CDR2 YDSYNSKV. The CDR3 covers 14 residues. The trim removed 2 bases at V and 6 bases at J, leaving 6 bases unmatched. The CDR3 sequence: CATWDVRRDWIKTF. In DNA, the CDR3 is TGTGCCACCTGGGACGTGCGCCGTGATTGGATCAAGACGTTT.

The rearrangement links TRGV2 to TRGJ1 or TRGJ2. Per germline, CDR1 EGSNGY and CDR2 YDSYNSKV. The trim removed 4 bases at V and 15 bases at J, leaving 6 bases unmatched. The CDR3 is 9 residues long. The CDR3 sequence: CATWEGRLF. The CDR3 nucleotides read TGTGCCACCTGGGAGGGAAGACTCTTT.

The rearrangement links TRGV3 to TRGJ1 or TRGJ2. The CDR3 extends over 14 amino acids. Trimming cost V 2 bases and J 6 bases; bases outside gene matches: 10. Germline V gene lookup returns CDR1 VTNTFY and CDR2 YDVSTARD (reference sequence). The CDR3 protein is CATWDTSGCYKKLF. In DNA form, the CDR3 reads TGTGCCACCTGGGACACCTCGGGGTGTTATAAGAAACTCTTT.

This clone occurred once. The V gene is TRGV9, the J gene TRGJ1 or TRGJ2. No J segment appears in TCRdb, so it was assigned here by matching the sequence to germline. The CDR3 consists of 11 residues. Per germline, CDR1 GITISATS and CDR2 ISYDGTV (reference sequence). Trimming removed 6 bases from V and 5 bases from J; junction bases left unmatched: 4. Written as DNA, the CDR3 is TGTGCCTTGTGGTGGAATTATAAGAAACTCTTT. Translating gives CALWWNYKKLF.

The rearrangement uses TRGV9 and TRGJ1 or TRGJ2. Germline V gives CDR1 GITISATS, CDR2 ISYDGTV (reference sequence). The ends lost 3 bases at V and 6 bases at J; junction bases unmatched: 5. This CDR3 has 12 residues. The CDR3 coding sequence is TGTGCCTTGTGGGAGTGGTCTTATAAGAAACTCTTT. Its protein product is CALWEWSYKKLF.

This rearrangement joins TRGV3 to TRGJ1 or TRGJ2. TCRdb is silent on the J gene; assignment here came from matching the DNA to germline. Unmatched junction bases numbered 10, after V lost 0 bases and J lost 5 bases. The CDR3 covers 15 residues. Germline V gene lookup returns CDR1 VTNTFY and CDR2 YDVSTARD (reference sequence). The CDR3 loop reads CATWDRRVGDYKKLF. The DNA of the CDR3 is TGTGCCACCTGGGACAGGCGAGTCGGAGATTATAAGAAACTCTTT.

This clone was detected a few times. The V and J genes are TRGV8 and TRGJ1 or TRGJ2. No J segment appears in TCRdb, so it was assigned here by matching the sequence to germline. CDR1 is VENAVY, CDR2 YDSYNSRV, per germline. CDR3 size: 14 residues. Unmatched junction bases numbered 11, after V lost 2 bases and J lost 7 bases. CDR3: CATWDIRGFYKKLF. Here the CDR3 DNA reads TGTGCCACCTGGGATATTCGTGGGTTCTATAAGAAACTCTTT.

The chain joins TRGV8 to TRGJP1. TCRdb offers no J gene call, so here the DNA was matched to germline to obtain one. In germline, CDR1 is VENAVY, CDR2 YDSYNSRV. The CDR3 length is 13 residues. Germline trimming cut 4 bases from V and 8 bases from J; bases unmatched to any gene: 7. DNA for the CDR3: TGTGCCACCTGGGAACAGAAGGGTTGGTTCAAGATATTT. Translation gives CATWEQKGWFKIF.

The chain links TRGV3 to TRGJP2. Assignment of the J gene here rests on matching the DNA to germline, because TCRdb gives none. V shed 0 bases and J 3 bases; nucleotides not matched to a gene: 7. CDR3 length: 16 residues. Germline V gene data show CDR1 as VTNTFY and CDR2 as YDVSTARD (reference sequence). The CDR3 DNA follows: TGTGCCACCTGGGACAGGCCCTGGGGTAGTGATTGGATCAAGACGTTT. Translating gives CATWDRPWGSDWIKTF.

The V call is TRGV9, the J call TRGJ1 or TRGJ2. The J gene, left out of TCRdb, was set here by checking the DNA against germline. Unmatched junction bases numbered 3, after V lost 3 bases and J lost 7 bases. The CDR3 length is 11 residues. The germline gives CDR1 GITISATS, CDR2 ISYDGTV (reference sequence). This CDR3 reads CALWETYKKLF. For the CDR3, the DNA is TGTGCCTTGTGGGAGACGTATAAGAAACTCTTT.

The chain employs TRGV3 and TRGJ1 or TRGJ2. J was trimmed by 4 bases and V by 6 bases; bases with no gene match: 9. Germline lookup yields CDR1 VTNTFY and CDR2 YDVSTARD (reference sequence). The CDR3 runs to 13 residues. In DNA form, the CDR3 reads TGTGCCACCTGGACGGTCCGATATTATAAGAAACTCTTT. Its translation: CATWTVRYYKKLF.

The chain combines TRGV2 with TRGJ1 or TRGJ2. No J gene is reported in TCRdb; it was inferred here by comparing the DNA with germline. V lost 0 bases to trimming and J lost 1 base; unmatched junction nucleotides: 3. The CDR3 has 14 residues. Per germline, CDR1 EGSNGY and CDR2 YDSYNSKV. CDR3 DNA: TGTGCCACCTGGGACGGGAAAAATTATTATAAGAAACTCTTT. It yields the protein CATWDGKNYYKKLF.

V and J are TRGV3 and TRGJ1 or TRGJ2. The germline gives CDR1 VTNTFY, CDR2 YDVSTARD (reference sequence). With 6 bases clipped from V and 4 bases from J, the junction kept 12 bases outside the gene matches. The CDR3 extends over 14 amino acids. In DNA form, the CDR3 reads TGTGCCACCTGGCCTAGCAGGGGGTATTATAAGAAACTCTTT. Protein: CATWPSRGYYKKLF.

The genes are TRGV8 and TRGJ1 or TRGJ2. CDR1 is VENAVY, CDR2 YDSYNSRV, per germline. V dropped 5 bases and J dropped 10; count of bases not matched to a gene: 8. The CDR3 covers 11 residues. CDR3 DNA sequence: TGTGCCACCTGGGTCCGTTCCAAGAAACTCTTT. Amino acid sequence: CATWVRSKKLF.

The chain joins TRGV2 to TRGJ1 or TRGJ2. Germline matching of the DNA provided the J gene here, since TCRdb leaves it blank. The CDR3 length is 16 residues. CDR1 and CDR2 from the germline V gene are EGSNGY and YDSYNSKV. V lost 3 bases to trimming and J lost 3 bases; unmatched junction nucleotides: 14. CDR3 residues: CATWDSAVSCYYKKLF. Written as DNA, the CDR3 is TGTGCCACCTGGGACTCAGCGGTGTCTTGTTATTATAAGAAACTCTTT.

This chain connects TRGV2 to TRGJ1 or TRGJ2. TCRdb supplies no J gene; here it was assigned by aligning the nucleotide sequence to germline. Germline V gives CDR1 EGSNGY, CDR2 YDSYNSKV. Losses at the gene ends were 4 bases for V and 8 bases for J; bases not matched to a gene: 11. CDR3 length: 13 residues. The CDR3 DNA reads TGTGCCACCTGGGATTTTCTTTCACATAAGAAACTCTTT. Its translation is CATWDFLSHKKLF.

This chain links TRGV8 with TRGJ1 or TRGJ2. Because TCRdb records no J gene, it was assigned here through a match of the DNA to germline. Germline CDR1 reads VENAVY; CDR2 reads YDSYNSRV. The CDR3 has 13 residues. Trimming at V came to 3 bases and at J to 5 bases, leaving 7 bases not matched to a gene. The CDR3 region has the DNA TGTGCCACCTGGGATTGCGGGGATTATAAGAAACTCTTT. Amino acid sequence: CATWDCGDYKKLF.

J is TRGJ1 or TRGJ2 and V is TRGV2. The J gene comes from matching the DNA to germline here; TCRdb lacks it. V was pared by 3 bases and J by 2 bases, with 7 bases of the junction left unmatched. Germline CDR1 reads EGSNGY; CDR2 reads YDSYNSKV. The CDR3 extends over 14 amino acids. The CDR3 nucleotides read TGTGCCACCTGGGACTCCTCCGATTATTATAAGAAACTCTTT. It translates to CATWDSSDYYKKLF.

This clone came up a few times. V usage is TRGV8 and J usage is TRGJ1 or TRGJ2. CDR1 is VENAVY and CDR2 is YDSYNSRV in the germline V gene. The CDR3 length is 9 residues. With V trimmed by 5 bases and J by 16 bases, 8 bases remained unmatched. CDR3 sequence (DNA): TGTGCCACCTGGGGAACCGGGCTCTTT. It translates to CATWGTGLF.

This clone was counted between two and nine times. The chain carries TRGV4 and TRGJ1 or TRGJ2. The V gene's germline CDR1 is EGSTGY and CDR2 YDSYTSSV. This CDR3 contains 11 residues. Trimming took 5 bases from V and 3 from J; bases not matched to a gene: 1. The CDR3 sequence is CATWVYYKKLF. As DNA, the CDR3 is TGTGCCACCTGGGTTTATTATAAGAAACTCTTT.

This clone was seen a single time. This sample includes further DNA sequences coding for the same CDR3. The J gene is TRGJ1 or TRGJ2, the V gene TRGV3. No J gene was available from TCRdb, and it was assigned here by a germline match of the DNA. Germline-derived CDR1 and CDR2 are VTNTFY and YDVSTARD (reference sequence). V dropped 1 base and J dropped 6; count of bases not matched to a gene: 3. The CDR3 runs 12 residues. The CDR3 sequence is CATWDRGYKKLF. The CDR3 bases are TGTGCCACCTGGGACAGAGGTTATAAGAAACTCTTT.

Details on this clone: This sample includes further DNA sequences coding for the same CDR3. The V gene is TRGV4, the J gene TRGJ1 or TRGJ2. The J gene, not given by TCRdb, was assigned here from a germline match of the nucleotide sequence. Looked up from germline, CDR1 is EGSTGY and CDR2 is YDSYTSSV. After removal of 1 base from V and 2 bases from J, the junction contained 2 bases not matched to a gene. The CDR3 loop spans 13 amino acids. The CDR3 here is CATWDGDYYKKLF. The CDR3 bases are TGTGCCACCTGGGATGGAGATTATTATAAGAAACTCTTT.

The V gene is TRGV4, the J gene TRGJ1 or TRGJ2. CDR3 length: 13 residues. J lost 3 bases, V lost 6 bases, and 8 bases had no gene match. Germline V gene lookup returns CDR1 EGSTGY and CDR2 YDSYTSSV. CDR3: CATWTWGYYKKLF. CDR3 nucleotides: TGTGCCACCTGGACATGGGGTTATTATAAGAAACTCTTT.

This chain connects TRGV8 to TRGJP2. The J gene, left out of TCRdb, was set here by checking the DNA against germline. The CDR3 runs 17 residues. After removal of 2 bases from V and 11 bases from J, the junction contained 20 bases not matched to a gene. Germline V gene data show CDR1 as VENAVY and CDR2 as YDSYNSRV. CDR3 sequence: CATWDKDPHRGGWIKTF. CDR3 bases: TGTGCCACCTGGGATAAGGACCCACATCGGGGAGGATGGATCAAGACGTTT.

The V and J genes are TRGV3 and TRGJ1 or TRGJ2. TCRdb gives no J gene; it was assigned here by matching the DNA to germline. The CDR3 is 12 amino acids. The trim removed 4 bases at V and 5 bases at J, leaving 5 bases unmatched. Germline CDR1 and CDR2: VTNTFY and YDVSTARD (reference sequence). The DNA of the CDR3 is TGTGCCACCTGGGATAATAATTATAAGAAACTCTTT. This encodes CATWDNNYKKLF.

The chain joins TRGV9 to TRGJ1 or TRGJ2. The V and J ends lost 1 base and 3 bases, in that order; junction bases with no gene match: 3. The CDR3 has 13 residues. Germline values: CDR1 GITISATS, CDR2 ISYDGTV (reference sequence). In DNA, the CDR3 is TGTGCCTTGTGGGAGGTCATTTATTATAAGAAACTCTTT. Amino acids: CALWEVIYYKKLF.